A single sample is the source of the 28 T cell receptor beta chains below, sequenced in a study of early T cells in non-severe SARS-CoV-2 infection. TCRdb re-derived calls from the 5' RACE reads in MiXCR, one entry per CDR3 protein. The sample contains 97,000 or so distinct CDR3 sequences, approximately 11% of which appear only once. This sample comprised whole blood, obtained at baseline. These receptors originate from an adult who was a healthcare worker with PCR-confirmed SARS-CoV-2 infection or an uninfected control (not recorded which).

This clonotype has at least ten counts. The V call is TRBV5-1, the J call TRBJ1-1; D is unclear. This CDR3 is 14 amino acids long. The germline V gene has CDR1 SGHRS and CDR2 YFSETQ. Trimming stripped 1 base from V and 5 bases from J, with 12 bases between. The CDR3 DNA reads TGCGCCAGCAGCTTGTCCGGGCAGAGGACTGAAGCTTTCTTT. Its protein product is CASSLSGQRTEAFF.

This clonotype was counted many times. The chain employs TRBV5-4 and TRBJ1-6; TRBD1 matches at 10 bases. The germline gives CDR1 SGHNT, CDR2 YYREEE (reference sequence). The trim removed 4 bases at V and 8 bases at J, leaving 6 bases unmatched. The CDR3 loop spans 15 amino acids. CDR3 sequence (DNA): TGTGCCAGCAGCCGGACCGGGACAGGGGATTCACCCCTCCACTTT. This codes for CASSRTGTGDSPLHF.

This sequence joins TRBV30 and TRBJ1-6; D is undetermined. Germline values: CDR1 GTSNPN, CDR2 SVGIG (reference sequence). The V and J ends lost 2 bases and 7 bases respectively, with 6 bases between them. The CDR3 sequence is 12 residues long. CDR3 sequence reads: CAWSNINSPLHF. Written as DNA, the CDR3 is TGTGCCTGGAGTAATATAAATTCACCCCTCCACTTT.

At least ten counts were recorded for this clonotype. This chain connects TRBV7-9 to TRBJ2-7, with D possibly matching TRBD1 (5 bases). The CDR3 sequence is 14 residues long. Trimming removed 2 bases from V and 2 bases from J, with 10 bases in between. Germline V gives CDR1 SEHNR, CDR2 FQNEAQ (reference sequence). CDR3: CASSLYQGTYEQYF. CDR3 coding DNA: TGTGCCAGCAGCTTATATCAGGGTACCTACGAGCAGTACTTC.

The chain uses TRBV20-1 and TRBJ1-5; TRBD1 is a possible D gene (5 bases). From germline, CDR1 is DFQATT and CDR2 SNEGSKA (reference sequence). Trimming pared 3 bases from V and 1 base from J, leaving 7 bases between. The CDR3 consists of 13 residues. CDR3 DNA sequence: TGCAGTGCTAGGGGGCAGAGCAATCAGCCCCAGCATTTT. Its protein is CSARGQSNQPQHF.

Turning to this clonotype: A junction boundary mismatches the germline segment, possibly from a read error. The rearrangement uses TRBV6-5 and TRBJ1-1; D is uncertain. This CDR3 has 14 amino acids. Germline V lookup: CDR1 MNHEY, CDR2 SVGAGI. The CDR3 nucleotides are TGTGTCAGCAGTTCCCGGCCGGGGAACACTGAAGCTTTCTTT. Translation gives CVSSSRPGNTEAFF.

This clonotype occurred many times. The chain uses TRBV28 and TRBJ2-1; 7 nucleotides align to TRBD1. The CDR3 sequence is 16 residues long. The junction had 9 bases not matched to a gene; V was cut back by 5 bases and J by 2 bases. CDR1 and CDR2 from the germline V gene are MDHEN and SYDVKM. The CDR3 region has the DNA TGTGCCAGCAGTGGGGTGTCCGGGACAGCCTACAATGAGCAGTTCTTC. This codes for CASSGVSGTAYNEQFF.

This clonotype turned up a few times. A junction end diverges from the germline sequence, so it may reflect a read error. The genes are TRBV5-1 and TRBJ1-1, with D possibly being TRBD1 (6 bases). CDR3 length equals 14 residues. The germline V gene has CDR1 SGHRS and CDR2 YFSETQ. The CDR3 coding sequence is TGCGCCAGCAGTTTGGGGGGGCCAGGTACTGAAGCTTTCTTT. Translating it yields CASSLGGPGTEAFF.

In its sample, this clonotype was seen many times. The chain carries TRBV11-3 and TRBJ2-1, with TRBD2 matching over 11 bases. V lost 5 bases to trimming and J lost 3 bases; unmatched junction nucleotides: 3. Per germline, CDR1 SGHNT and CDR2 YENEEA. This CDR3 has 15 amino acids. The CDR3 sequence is CASSHSGGVYNEQFF. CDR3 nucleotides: TGTGCCAGCAGCCATAGCGGGGGGGTCTACAATGAGCAGTTCTTC.

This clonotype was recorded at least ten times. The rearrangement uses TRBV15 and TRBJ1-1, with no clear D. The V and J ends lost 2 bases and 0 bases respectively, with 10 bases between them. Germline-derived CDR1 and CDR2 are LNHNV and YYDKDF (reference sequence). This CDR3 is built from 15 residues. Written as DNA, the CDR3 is TGTGCCACCAGCAGATCATTAGCGGTGAACACTGAAGCTTTCTTT. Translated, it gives CATSRSLAVNTEAFF. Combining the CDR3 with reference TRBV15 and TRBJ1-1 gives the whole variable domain DAMVIQNPRYQVTQFGKPVTLSCSQTLNHNVMYWYQQKSSQAPKLLFHYYDKDFNNEADTPDNFQSRRPNTSFCFLDIRSPGLGDTAMYLCATSRSLAVNTEAFFGQGTRLTVV.

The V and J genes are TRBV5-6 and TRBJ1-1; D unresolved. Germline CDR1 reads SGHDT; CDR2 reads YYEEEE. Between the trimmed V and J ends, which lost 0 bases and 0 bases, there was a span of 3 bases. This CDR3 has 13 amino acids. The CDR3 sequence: CASSLDVNTEAFF. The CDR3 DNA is TGTGCCAGCAGCTTGGACGTGAACACTGAAGCTTTCTTT. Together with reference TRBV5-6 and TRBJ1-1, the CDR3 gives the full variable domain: DAGVTQSPTHLIKTRGQQVTLRCSPKSGHDTVSWYQQALGQGPQFIFQYYEEEERQRGNFPDRFSGHQFPNYSSELNVNALLLGDSALYLCASSLDVNTEAFFGQGTRLTVV.

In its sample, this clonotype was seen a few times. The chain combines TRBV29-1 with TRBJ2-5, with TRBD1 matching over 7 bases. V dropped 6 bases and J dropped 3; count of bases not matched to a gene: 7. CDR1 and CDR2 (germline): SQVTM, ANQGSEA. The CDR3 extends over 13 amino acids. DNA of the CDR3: TGCAGCGTGGAGACAGGGTACGAAGAGACCCAGTACTTC. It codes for CSVETGYEETQYF.

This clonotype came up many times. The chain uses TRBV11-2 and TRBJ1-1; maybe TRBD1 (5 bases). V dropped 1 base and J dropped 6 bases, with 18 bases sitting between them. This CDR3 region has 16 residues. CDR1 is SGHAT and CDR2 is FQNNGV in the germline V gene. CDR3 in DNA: TGTGCCAGCAGCTTAGTAGGTGGGCAGGGCTCCGCTGAAGCTTTCTTT. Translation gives CASSLVGGQGSAEAFF.

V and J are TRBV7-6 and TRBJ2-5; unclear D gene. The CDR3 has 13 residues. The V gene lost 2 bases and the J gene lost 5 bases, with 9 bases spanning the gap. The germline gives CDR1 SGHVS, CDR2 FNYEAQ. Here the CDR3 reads CASSLFGRETQYF. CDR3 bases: TGTGCCAGCAGCTTATTTGGAAGGGAGACCCAGTACTTC.

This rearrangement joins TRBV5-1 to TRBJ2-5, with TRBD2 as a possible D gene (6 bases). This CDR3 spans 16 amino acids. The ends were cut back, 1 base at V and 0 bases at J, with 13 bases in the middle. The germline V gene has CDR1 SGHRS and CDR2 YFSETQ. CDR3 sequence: CASSLRLAEYQETQYF. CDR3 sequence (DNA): TGCGCCAGCAGCTTGAGGTTAGCGGAGTACCAAGAGACCCAGTACTTC.

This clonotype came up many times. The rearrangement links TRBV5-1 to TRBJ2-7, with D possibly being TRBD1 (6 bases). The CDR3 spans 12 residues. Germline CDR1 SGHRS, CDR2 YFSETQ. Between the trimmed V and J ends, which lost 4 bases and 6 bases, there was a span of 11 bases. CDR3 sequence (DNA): TGCGCCAGCAGCCAGGACAGTCGCGAGCAGTACTTC. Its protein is CASSQDSREQYF. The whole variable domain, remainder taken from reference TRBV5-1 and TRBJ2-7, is KAGVTQTPRYLIKTRGQQVTLSCSPISGHRSVSWYQQTPGQGLQFLFEYFSETQRNKGNFPGRFSGRQFSNSRSEMNVSTLELGDSALYLCASSQDSREQYFGPGTRLTVT.

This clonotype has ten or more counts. As DNA, the CDR3 is TGTGCCATCAGTGACCCTAAAAGGGATACGCAGTATTTT. Protein sequence: CAISDPKRDTQYF. This chain uses TRBV10-3 with TRBJ2-3; no clear D. Germline CDR1 is ENHRY and CDR2 is SYGVKD. Deletions cut 3 bases from V and 6 bases from J, with 10 bases between. This CDR3 has 13 amino acids.

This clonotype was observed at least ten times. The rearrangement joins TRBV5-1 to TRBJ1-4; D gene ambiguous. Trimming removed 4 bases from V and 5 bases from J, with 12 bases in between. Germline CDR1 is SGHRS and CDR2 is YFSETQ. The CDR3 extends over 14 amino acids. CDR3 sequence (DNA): TGCGCCAGCAGCACGCACCCGAACAATGAAAAACTGTTTTTT. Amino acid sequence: CASSTHPNNEKLFF.

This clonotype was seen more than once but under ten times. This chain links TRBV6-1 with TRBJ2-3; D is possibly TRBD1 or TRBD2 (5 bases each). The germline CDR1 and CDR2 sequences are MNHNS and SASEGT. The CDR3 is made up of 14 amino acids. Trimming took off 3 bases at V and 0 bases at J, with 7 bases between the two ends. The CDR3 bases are TGTGCCAGCAGTGATAGGGACAGCACAGATACGCAGTATTTT. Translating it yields CASSDRDSTDTQYF.

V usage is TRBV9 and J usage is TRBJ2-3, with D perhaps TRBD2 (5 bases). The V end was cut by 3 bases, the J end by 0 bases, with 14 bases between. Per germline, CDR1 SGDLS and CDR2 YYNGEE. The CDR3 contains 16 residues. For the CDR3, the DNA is TGTGCCAGCAGCGCCGGACTTACAACTAGCACAGATACGCAGTATTTT. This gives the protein CASSAGLTTSTDTQYF.

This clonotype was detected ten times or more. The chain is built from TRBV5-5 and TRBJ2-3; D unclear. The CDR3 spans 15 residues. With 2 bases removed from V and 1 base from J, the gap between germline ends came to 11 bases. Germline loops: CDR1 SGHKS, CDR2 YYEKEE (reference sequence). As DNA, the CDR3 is TGTGCCAGCAGCTTTCGTGGGTGGGGCACAGATACGCAGTATTTT. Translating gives CASSFRGWGTDTQYF.

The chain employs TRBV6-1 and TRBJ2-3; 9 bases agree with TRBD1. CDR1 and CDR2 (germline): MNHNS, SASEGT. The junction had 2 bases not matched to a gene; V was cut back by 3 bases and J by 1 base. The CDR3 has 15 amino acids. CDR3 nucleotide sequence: TGTGCCAGCAGTGAGGACAGGGGTGGCACAGATACGCAGTATTTT. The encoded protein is CASSEDRGGTDTQYF.

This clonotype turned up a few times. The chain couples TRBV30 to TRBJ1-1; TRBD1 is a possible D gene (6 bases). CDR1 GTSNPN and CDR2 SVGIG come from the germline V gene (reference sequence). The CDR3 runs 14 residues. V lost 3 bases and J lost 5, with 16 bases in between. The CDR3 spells CAWRWGGRETEAFF. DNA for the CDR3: TGTGCCTGGAGGTGGGGGGGGCGAGAGACTGAAGCTTTCTTT.

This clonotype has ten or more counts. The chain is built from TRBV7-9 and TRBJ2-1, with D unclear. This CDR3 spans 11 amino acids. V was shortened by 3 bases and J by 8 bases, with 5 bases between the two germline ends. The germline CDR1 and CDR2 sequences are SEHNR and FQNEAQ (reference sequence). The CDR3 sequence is CASSFVHEQFF. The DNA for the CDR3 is TGTGCCAGCAGCTTCGTACATGAGCAGTTCTTC.

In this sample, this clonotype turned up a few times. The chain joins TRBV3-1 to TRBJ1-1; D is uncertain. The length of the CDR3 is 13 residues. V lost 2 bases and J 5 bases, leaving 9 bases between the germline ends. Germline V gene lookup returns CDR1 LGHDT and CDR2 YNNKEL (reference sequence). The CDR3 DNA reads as TGTGCCAGCAGCCAAACGGTAGAGACTGAAGCTTTCTTT. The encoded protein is CASSQTVETEAFF.

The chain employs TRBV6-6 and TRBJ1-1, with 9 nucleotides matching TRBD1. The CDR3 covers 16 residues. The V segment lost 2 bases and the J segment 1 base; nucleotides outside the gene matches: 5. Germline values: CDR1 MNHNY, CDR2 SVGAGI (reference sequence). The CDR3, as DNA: TGTGCCAGCAGTTACGAAAGACAGGGGGGGAACACTGAAGCTTTCTTT. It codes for CASSYERQGGNTEAFF.

This CDR3 is CASSFQGGSGDTQYF. The CDR3 DNA reads as TGTGCCAGCAGTTTCCAGGGGGGCTCGGGGGATACGCAGTATTTT. V gene TRBV27 combines with J gene TRBJ2-3, with a possible D match to TRBD1 (7 bases). Germline CDR1 and CDR2: MNHEY and SMNVEV (reference sequence). The CDR3 runs to 15 residues. Trimming cost V 3 bases and J 6 bases, with 16 bases left between them.

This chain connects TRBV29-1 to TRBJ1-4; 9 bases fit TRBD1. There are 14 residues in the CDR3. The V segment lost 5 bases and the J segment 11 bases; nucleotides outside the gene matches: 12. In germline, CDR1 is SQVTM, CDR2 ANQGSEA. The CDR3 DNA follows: TGCAGCGTTCGGGACAGGGTCCTTTCAGGGAAACTGTTTTTT. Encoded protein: CSVRDRVLSGKLFF.